This record covers a single T cell receptor (beta chain). The protocol was immunoSEQ multiplex PCR, while the TCRdb copy is restricted to in-frame clones and leaves out a portion. The table records roughly 120,000 clones, roughly 85% of them present only once. The sample originates from a study of T cell responses to AZD1222 COVID-19 vaccine. Trimming took off 0 bases at V and 3 bases at J, with 6 bases between the two ends. This CDR3 comprises 13 residues. The germline gives CDR1 MNHEY, CDR2 SMNVEV (reference sequence). The chain recombines TRBV27 with TRBJ2-7; no clear D gene. The TCR sequence derives from an adult in good health. The source was peripheral blood, collected on day 0 of AZD1222 vaccination. The CDR3 is CASSLSSDYEQYF. CDR3 nucleotides: TGTGCCAGCAGTTTATCGTCGGACTACGAGCAGTACTTC.